This T cell receptor (beta chain) was identified during a study of blood T cell repertoires in COVID-19. Background on the study: Sites in the United States, Italy and Spain provided acute and convalescent COVID-19 samples. In each case, the material was cDNA or gDNA derived from T cells, B-cell-depleted T cells, or PBMCs.

Original methodology: Amplification from reference gene primers served as the basis for estimated nucleated cell counts. The method was immunoSEQ multiplex PCR; TCRdb's version includes in-frame clones alone and lacks a portion of them. That table furnishes V, J and clone size, whereas the DNA furnished D and trimming. Of 150,000 or so clones in the sample, around 85% are singletons; the top ten hold approximately 2.7%. V shed 3 bases and J 5 bases; nucleotides not matched to a gene: 23. Germline CDR1 is LNHDA and CDR2 is SQIVND (reference sequence). This CDR3 comprises 20 residues. The chain links TRBV19 to TRBJ2-3, with 7 bases that match TRBD1. This clonotype originated in a middle-aged woman with active or convalescent COVID-19. The sequencing input was peripheral blood. The CDR3 region has the DNA TGTGCCAGTAGTATTTTTGCAATCGGTGGGACAGCGGTCGTCGGAGATACGCAGTATTTT. Translated: CASSIFAIGGTAVVGDTQYF.